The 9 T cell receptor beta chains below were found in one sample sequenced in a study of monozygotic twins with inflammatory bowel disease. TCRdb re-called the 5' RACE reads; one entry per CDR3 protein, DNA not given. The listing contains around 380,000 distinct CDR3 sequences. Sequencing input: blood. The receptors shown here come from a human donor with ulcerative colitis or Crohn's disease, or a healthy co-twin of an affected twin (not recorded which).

Here the CDR3 reads CSVSGTREGEKLFF. The rearrangement uses TRBV29-1 and TRBJ1-4. Germline V lookup: CDR1 SQVTM, CDR2 ANQGSEA. The CDR3 totals 14 residues.

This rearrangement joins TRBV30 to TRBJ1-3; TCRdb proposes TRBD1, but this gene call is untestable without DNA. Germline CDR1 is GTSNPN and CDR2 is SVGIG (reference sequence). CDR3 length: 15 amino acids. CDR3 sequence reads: CAWNPSQGMVGTIYF.

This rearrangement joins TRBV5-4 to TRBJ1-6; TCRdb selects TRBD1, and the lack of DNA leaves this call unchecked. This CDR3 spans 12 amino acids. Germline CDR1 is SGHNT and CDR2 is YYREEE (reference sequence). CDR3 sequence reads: CASSFRTGGEHF.

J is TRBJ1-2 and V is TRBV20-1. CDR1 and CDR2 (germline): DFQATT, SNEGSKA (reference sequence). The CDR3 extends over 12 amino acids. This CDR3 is CSAIKTGHGYTF.

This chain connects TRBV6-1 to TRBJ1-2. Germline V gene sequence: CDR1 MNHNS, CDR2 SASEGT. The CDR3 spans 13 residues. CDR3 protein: CASSEERTYGYTF.

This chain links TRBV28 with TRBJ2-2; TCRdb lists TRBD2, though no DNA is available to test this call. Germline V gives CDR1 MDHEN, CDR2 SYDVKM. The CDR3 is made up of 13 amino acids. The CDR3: CASGSPGGGELFF. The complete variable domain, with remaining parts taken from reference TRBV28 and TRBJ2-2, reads DVKVTQSSRYLVKRTGEKVFLECVQDMDHENMFWYRQDPGLGLRLIYFSYDVKMKEKGDIPEGYSVSREKKERFSLILESASTNQTSMYLCASGSPGGGELFFGEGSRLTVL.

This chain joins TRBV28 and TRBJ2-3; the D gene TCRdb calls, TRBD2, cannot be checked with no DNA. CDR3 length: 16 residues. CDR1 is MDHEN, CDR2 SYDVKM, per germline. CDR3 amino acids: CASSSLGGLTADTQYF.

The CDR3 sequence is CASRATGTLSVGYTF. The rearrangement links TRBV19 to TRBJ1-2; TCRdb lists TRBD1, though no DNA is available to test this call. This CDR3 is built from 15 residues. Germline lookup yields CDR1 LNHDA and CDR2 SQIVND (reference sequence).

The CDR3 is CATSYPGGELFF. The V gene is TRBV24-1, the J gene TRBJ2-2; the D call from TCRdb, TRBD1, cannot be confirmed without DNA. Germline CDR1 KGHDR, CDR2 SFDVKD. The CDR3 has 12 residues.